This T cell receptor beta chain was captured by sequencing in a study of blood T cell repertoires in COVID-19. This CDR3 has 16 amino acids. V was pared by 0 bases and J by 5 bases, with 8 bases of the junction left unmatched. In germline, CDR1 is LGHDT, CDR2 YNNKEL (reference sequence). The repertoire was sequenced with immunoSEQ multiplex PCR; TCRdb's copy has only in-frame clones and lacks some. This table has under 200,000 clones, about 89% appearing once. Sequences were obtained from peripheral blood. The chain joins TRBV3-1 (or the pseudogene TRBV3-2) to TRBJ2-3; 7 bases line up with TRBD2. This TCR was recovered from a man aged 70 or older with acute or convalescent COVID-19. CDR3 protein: CASSQDEAGVGDTQYF. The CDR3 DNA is TGTGCCAGCAGCCAAGATGAGGCGGGAGTGGGAGATACGCAGTATTTT.